The next 26 T cell receptor beta chains were all read from a single sample in a study of chemoradiotherapy in HPV16-positive cancers. Produced via immunoSEQ multiplex PCR; TCRdb's table is partial and in-frame only. The sample has some 11,000 clones; around 87% are singletons. The specimen was blood, collected from a patient who underwent chemoradiotherapy. These receptors were taken from a human donor with HPV-associated anogenital cancer.

In DNA form, the CDR3 reads TGCAGCGCCAAACTCGGAGGGGACTATGGCTACACCTTC. This sequence encodes CSAKLGGDYGYTF. This chain connects TRBV29-1 to TRBJ1-2; a weak D match, TRBD1 (5 bases). V was pared by 7 bases and J by 3 bases, with 15 bases between. The CDR3 spans 13 residues. From germline, CDR1 is SQVTM and CDR2 ANQGSEA.

The sample holds a few counts of this clone. This sequence joins TRBV5-4 and TRBJ2-7; D unclear. Trimming removed 3 bases at V and 2 bases at J, with 9 bases between. Per the germline V gene, CDR1 is SGHNT and CDR2 is YYREEE (reference sequence). This CDR3 contains 13 residues. The CDR3 nucleotides read TGTGCCAGCAGCTCGACTCCGGCCTACGAGCAGTACTTC. Its translation is CASSSTPAYEQYF.

The CDR3 DNA is TGTGCCAGCAGCCGGGACGGTGGAAATCAGCCCCAGCATTTT. Translating it yields CASSRDGGNQPQHF. The V call is TRBV7-2, the J call TRBJ1-5; D is perhaps TRBD1 (5 bases). V shed 5 bases and J shed 4 bases, with 12 bases lying between them. The CDR3 spans 14 residues. Germline V gene data show CDR1 as SGHTA and CDR2 as FQGNSA.

This clone was observed once. The J gene is TRBJ2-3, the V gene TRBV6-5; 10 bases fit TRBD2. J gave up 2 bases and V 4 bases, and 6 bases lay outside the gene matches. The CDR3 is made up of 16 amino acids. Germline V CDR1 and CDR2: MNHEY, SVGAGI. Here the CDR3 reads CASSSYSGGITDTQYF. The CDR3 coding sequence is TGTGCCAGCAGTTCCTATAGCGGGGGGATCACAGATACGCAGTATTTT.

The chain has TRBV11-2 and TRBJ1-2, with D hard to call. Per germline, CDR1 SGHAT and CDR2 FQNNGV. The CDR3 is 12 amino acids. The V gene lost 5 bases and the J gene lost 4 bases, with 8 bases spanning the gap. CDR3 sequence reads: CASSQGLYGYTF. The CDR3 DNA sequence: TGTGCCAGCAGCCAAGGCCTCTATGGCTACACCTTC.

J is TRBJ1-1 and V is TRBV7-9, with D perhaps TRBD1 (6 bases). V lost 0 bases and J lost 1, with 6 bases in between. CDR1 SEHNR and CDR2 FQNEAQ come from the germline V gene (reference sequence). The CDR3 has 14 amino acids. The CDR3: CASSLAGGNTEAFF. As DNA, the CDR3 is TGTGCCAGCAGCTTAGCAGGGGGGAACACTGAAGCTTTCTTT.

The gene calls are TRBV9 and TRBJ2-1, with a possible D match to TRBD1 (6 bases). The CDR3 sequence is 14 residues long. The germline V and J ends were trimmed by 2 bases and 4 bases, with 10 bases remaining between them. Germline V lookup: CDR1 SGDLS, CDR2 YYNGEE. CDR3 coding DNA: TGTGCCAGCAGCGTGGCGACAGGTTACAATGAGCAGTTCTTC. This codes for CASSVATGYNEQFF.

V is TRBV7-2 and J is TRBJ2-5, with 14 bases identical to TRBD2. This CDR3 spans 16 amino acids. The V and J ends lost 4 bases and 2 bases, in that order; junction bases with no gene match: 3. Germline V gene data show CDR1 as SGHTA and CDR2 as FQGNSA. The CDR3 is CASSSGLAGGQETQYF. The DNA of the CDR3 is TGTGCCAGCAGCTCCGGACTAGCGGGGGGTCAAGAGACCCAGTACTTC.

The chain joins TRBV5-8 to TRBJ2-2; TRBD2 agrees at 8 bases. CDR1 is SGHTS and CDR2 is YDEGEE in the germline V gene. This CDR3 has 16 residues. Germline trimming cut 0 bases from V and 0 bases from J; bases unmatched to any gene: 1. CDR3 amino acids: CASSLAGGTNTGELFF. CDR3 sequence (DNA): TGTGCCAGCAGCTTGGCGGGGGGGACGAACACCGGGGAGCTGTTTTTT.

The chain employs TRBV12-5 and TRBJ2-7, with 8 nucleotides matching TRBD1. This CDR3 has 13 residues. Per germline, CDR1 LGHNT and CDR2 FRNRAP. Trimming removed 2 bases from V and 4 bases from J; junction bases left unmatched: 1. The CDR3 DNA follows: TGTGCTAGTGGTTTGACAGGGGGTTACGAGCAGTACTTC. Translation: CASGLTGGYEQYF.

This sequence joins TRBV2 and TRBJ2-1; 10 nucleotides match TRBD2. Unmatched junction bases numbered 7, after V lost 2 bases and J lost 15 bases. This CDR3 is 13 amino acids long. Germline CDR1 and CDR2: SNHLY and FYNNEI. The CDR3 reads CASSENAAGGRFF. Here the CDR3 DNA reads TGTGCCAGCAGTGAAAACGCAGCGGGGGGGCGGTTCTTC. The whole variable domain, filled in from reference TRBV2 and TRBJ2-1, reads EPEVTQTPSHQVTQMGQEVILRCVPISNHLYFYWYRQILGQKVEFLVSFYNNEISEKSEIFDDQFSVERPDGSNFTLKIRSTKLEDSAMYFCASSENAAGGRFFGPGTRLTVL.

V and J are TRBV6-5 and TRBJ1-2; a weak D match, TRBD1 (5 bases). CDR1 and CDR2 (germline): MNHEY, SVGAGI. V shed 0 bases and J shed 8 bases, with 13 bases lying between them. There are 14 residues in the CDR3. As DNA, the CDR3 is TGTGCCAGCAGTTACTCGAAGGGACTCCCCGGCTACACCTTC. Translation gives CASSYSKGLPGYTF.

V is TRBV11-2 and J is TRBJ2-7; a possible D gene is TRBD2 (5 bases). The CDR3 has 14 amino acids. With 0 bases removed from V and 6 bases from J, the gap between germline ends came to 12 bases. The V gene's germline CDR1 is SGHAT and CDR2 FQNNGV. The CDR3 coding sequence is TGTGCCAGCAGCTTAGAGGGTAGCGTCGGCGAGCAGTACGTC. Translation gives CASSLEGSVGEQYV.

This chain connects TRBV7-9 to TRBJ1-1; 8 positions agree with TRBD1. CDR1 is SEHNR, CDR2 FQNEAQ, per germline (reference sequence). Losses at the gene ends were 5 bases for V and 0 bases for J; bases not matched to a gene: 5. This CDR3 has 15 residues. The CDR3 sequence is CASSPGQGMNTEAFF. The CDR3 bases are TGTGCCAGCAGCCCAGGACAGGGAATGAACACTGAAGCTTTCTTT.

The J gene is TRBJ2-2, the V gene TRBV19, with TRBD1 identical over 8 bases. V was clipped by 5 bases and J by 3 bases; unmatched bases: 11. The CDR3 covers 17 residues. In germline, CDR1 is LNHDA, CDR2 SQIVND (reference sequence). DNA of the CDR3: TGTGCCAGTAGTGTACGACAGGGGAAAAGTTACACCGGGGAGCTGTTTTTT. Translating gives CASSVRQGKSYTGELFF.

The chain combines TRBV28 with TRBJ1-6; TRBD1 matches at 7 bases. This CDR3 contains 15 residues. CDR1 is MDHEN and CDR2 is SYDVKM in the germline V gene. Trimming removed 2 bases from V and 9 bases from J; junction bases left unmatched: 7. The CDR3 is CASSLLDRDSSPLHF. CDR3 in DNA: TGTGCCAGCAGTTTACTCGACAGGGACTCTTCACCCCTCCACTTT.

The V gene is TRBV11-2, the J gene TRBJ2-7; D is possibly TRBD2 (6 bases). CDR1 and CDR2 from the germline V gene are SGHAT and FQNNGV. Trimming cost V 1 base and J 5 bases, with 12 bases left between them. The CDR3 contains 14 residues. The CDR3, as DNA: TGTGCCAGCAGCTTAGTTAGGGGAGGCCACGAGCAGTACTTC. It encodes CASSLVRGGHEQYF.

The gene calls are TRBV7-9 and TRBJ2-7; 7 bases line up with TRBD1. This CDR3 is 12 amino acids long. Germline V gene sequence: CDR1 SEHNR, CDR2 FQNEAQ (reference sequence). Trimming removed 0 bases from V and 10 bases from J; junction bases left unmatched: 3. As DNA, the CDR3 is TGTGCCAGCAGCTTAGCAACAGGGGTTCAGTACTTC. Protein product: CASSLATGVQYF.

The chain recombines TRBV6-1 with TRBJ2-7, with TRBD2 as a possible D gene (6 bases). The V end lost 8 bases, the J end lost 6 bases, and 14 bases lay between the germline ends. There are 12 residues in the CDR3. The germline V gene has CDR1 MNHNS and CDR2 SASEGT. The CDR3 reads CASGTGRGEQYV. CDR3 nucleotide sequence: TGTGCCAGCGGGACCGGGAGAGGCGAGCAGTACGTC.

This clone was seen more than once but under ten times. The CDR3 DNA sequence: TGCAGCGTTGCTTGGGCAGGCTCTGGAAACACCATATATTTT. It codes for CSVAWAGSGNTIYF. The chain couples TRBV29-1 to TRBJ1-3; D gene uncertain. CDR3 length: 14 amino acids. Trimming left V 4 bases short and J 0 bases short, with 10 bases between. Germline CDR1 SQVTM, CDR2 ANQGSEA.

This clone has only one observation. CDR3 sequence (DNA): TGTGCCAGCAAGTTGTTGAACACCGGGGAGCTGTTTTTT. Translation: CASKLLNTGELFF. The V and J genes are TRBV7-8 and TRBJ2-2; no clear D. The CDR3 length is 13 residues. In germline, CDR1 is SGHVS, CDR2 FQNEAQ. Trimming took 7 bases from V and 1 from J, leaving 7 bases between them.

The V and J genes are TRBV7-2 and TRBJ1-4; D gene unclear. Trimming stripped 4 bases from V and 13 bases from J, with 10 bases between. The CDR3 sequence is 11 residues long. Germline V gene data show CDR1 as SGHTA and CDR2 as FQGNSA. CDR3 sequence (DNA): TGTGCCAGCAGCTCAGAGACTAGACTGTTTTTT. Encoded protein: CASSSETRLFF.

This chain uses TRBV7-6 with TRBJ2-7, with TRBD1 matching over 8 bases. Germline V CDR1 and CDR2: SGHVS, FNYEAQ. V lost 1 base and J lost 6; bases outside the gene matches: 5. This CDR3 is 14 amino acids long. This CDR3 reads CASSLEQGGTEQYF. The CDR3 DNA reads TGTGCCAGCAGCTTAGAACAGGGGGGTACCGAGCAGTACTTC.

The chain carries TRBV2 and TRBJ1-2; no clear D gene. Germline V gene sequence: CDR1 SNHLY, CDR2 FYNNEI. This CDR3 has 15 residues. V was pared by 1 base and J by 0 bases, with 9 bases between. CDR3 protein: CASSEGFLANYGYTF. As DNA, the CDR3 is TGTGCCAGCAGTGAAGGATTTCTGGCTAACTATGGCTACACCTTC.

The CDR3 nucleotides read TGTGCCAGCAGTGGGGCAGGGAGTGGGAGGGACTATGGCTACACCTTC. This gives the protein CASSGAGSGRDYGYTF. The V and J genes are TRBV2 and TRBJ1-2; a possible D gene is TRBD1 (5 bases). The CDR3 is made up of 16 amino acids. With 4 bases removed from V and 3 bases from J, the gap between germline ends came to 18 bases. Germline CDR1 is SNHLY and CDR2 is FYNNEI.

V usage is TRBV5-8 and J usage is TRBJ1-3, with D maybe TRBD1 (5 bases). V shed 4 bases and J shed 0 bases, with 14 bases lying between them. Germline CDR1 reads SGHTS; CDR2 reads YDEGEE. The CDR3 consists of 16 residues. CDR3 sequence (DNA): TGTGCCAGCAGCCCCGCGTACAGGAACTCTGGAAACACCATATATTTT. Its protein is CASSPAYRNSGNTIYF.